The rows below give T cell receptor beta chains drawn from one sample of a study of blood T cell repertoires in COVID-19. The assay was immunoSEQ multiplex PCR, and TCRdb's table has in-frame clones only and misses some. The sample carries roughly 100,000 clones, about 84% recorded once. The material sequenced was peripheral blood. The receptor set was obtained from an elderly man with active or convalescent COVID-19. The CDR3 runs from the conserved cysteine through the conserved F or W. The order of the fields is clone size, D gene, V gene, J gene, CDR3 protein, CDR3 DNA. The D gene is left open where the match is weak. Expanded clones are given a class, and other clones once, few, many or no size at all.

size: NA
D: TRBD1
V: TRBV28
J: TRBJ1-2
CDR3: CASSPPRGQGGGYTF
DNA: TGTGCCAGCAGCCCCCCCCGGGGACAGGGGGGGGGCTACACCTTC

size: NA
D: TRBD1
V: TRBV28
J: TRBJ2-1
CDR3: CASTNLGGIDEQFF
DNA: TGTGCCAGCACCAACTTAGGGGGCATCGATGAGCAGTTCTTC

size: NA
D: NA
V: TRBV4-2
J: TRBJ1-5
CDR3: CASSQATSGTARSNQPQHF
DNA: TGTGCCAGCAGCCAAGCAACCTCGGGGACTGCCAGGAGCAATCAGCCCCAGCATTTT

size: NA
D: NA
V: TRBV19
J: TRBJ1-2
CDR3: CASSRQGNGYTF
DNA: TGTGCCAGTAGTCGGCAGGGTAATGGCTACACCTTC

size: NA
D: NA
V: TRBV13
J: TRBJ1-2
CDR3: CASSSYSEPNYGYTF
DNA: TGTGCCAGCAGCAGTTACAGTGAGCCTAACTATGGCTACACCTTC

size: NA
D: NA
V: TRBV5-8
J: TRBJ2-1
CDR3: CASSLAGDPYNEQFF
DNA: TGTGCCAGCAGCTTGGCGGGGGACCCCTACAATGAGCAGTTCTTC

size: NA
D: TRBD2
V: TRBV7-3
J: TRBJ2-7
CDR3: CASSLGSGGLGEQYF
DNA: TGTGCCAGCAGCTTAGGTAGCGGGGGCCTGGGGGAGCAGTACTTC

size: NA
D: NA
V: TRBV3-1/TRBV3-2
J: TRBJ1-4
CDR3: CASSQDRRGINEKLFF
DNA: TGTGCCAGCAGCCAAGATAGAAGAGGGATTAATGAAAAACTGTTTTTT

size: NA
D: NA
V: TRBV7-8
J: TRBJ1-1
CDR3: CASSAQQGMNTEAFF
DNA: TGTGCCAGCAGCGCTCAACAGGGTATGAACACTGAAGCTTTCTTT

size: NA
D: NA
V: TRBV3-1/TRBV3-2
J: TRBJ1-6
CDR3: CASSQPLGVRSPLHF
DNA: TGTGCCAGCAGCCAACCTCTCGGGGTCCGCTCACCCCTCCACTTT

size: NA
D: TRBD2
V: TRBV3-1/TRBV3-2
J: TRBJ2-3
CDR3: CASSQGTSGFTDTQYF
DNA: TGTGCCAGCAGCCAAGGGACTAGCGGATTCACAGATACGCAGTATTTT

size: once
D: NA
V: TRBV5-4
J: TRBJ2-5
CDR3: CASSPVGARETQYF
DNA: TGTGCCAGCAGCCCGGTCGGCGCCAGGGAGACCCAGTACTTC

size: NA
D: TRBD2
V: TRBV7-9
J: TRBJ2-1
CDR3: CASSLAGAGGPYNEQFF
DNA: TGTGCCAGCAGCTTGGCGGGGGCGGGGGGGCCCTACAATGAGCAGTTCTTC

size: few
D: TRBD1
V: TRBV7-9
J: TRBJ2-1
CDR3: CASTPLGAGGLDEQFF
DNA: TGTGCCAGCACCCCCCTGGGGGCAGGGGGCTTGGATGAGCAGTTCTTC

size: few
D: NA
V: TRBV25-1
J: TRBJ1-2
CDR3: CASSESGRPRAYGYTF
DNA: TGTGCCAGCAGTGAATCCGGGAGGCCCAGAGCATATGGCTACACCTTC

size: NA
D: NA
V: TRBV7-8
J: TRBJ2-2
CDR3: CASSRPGAGELFF
DNA: TGTGCCAGCAGCCGCCCCGGTGCCGGGGAGCTGTTTTTT

size: once
D: NA
V: TRBV6-5
J: TRBJ1-2
CDR3: CASSRTVRANYGYTF
DNA: TGTGCCAGCAGCCGGACAGTCCGAGCTAACTATGGCTACACCTTC

size: few
D: TRBD2
V: TRBV15
J: TRBJ2-7
CDR3: CATSRGVAGLYEQYF
DNA: TGTGCCACCAGCAGAGGAGTAGCGGGGTTATACGAGCAGTACTTC

size: NA
D: NA
V: TRBV7-3
J: TRBJ2-1
CDR3: CASSVDRSYNEQFF
DNA: TGTGCCAGCAGCGTGGACAGATCCTACAATGAGCAGTTCTTC

size: NA
D: TRBD1
V: TRBV9
J: TRBJ1-1
CDR3: CASSSRTGFGTEAFF
DNA: TGTGCCAGCAGCTCCAGGACAGGGTTCGGCACTGAAGCTTTCTTT

size: NA
D: NA
V: TRBV28
J: TRBJ1-2
CDR3: CASSFPAGGNYGYTF
DNA: TGTGCCAGCAGTTTCCCGGCGGGAGGTAACTATGGCTACACCTTC

size: few
D: TRBD1
V: TRBV12-3/TRBV12-4
J: TRBJ1-4
CDR3: CASSATGDEKLFF
DNA: TGTGCCAGCAGTGCAACAGGGGATGAAAAACTGTTTTTT

size: NA
D: NA
V: TRBV9
J: TRBJ1-6
CDR3: CASSVAGGINSPLHF
DNA: TGTGCCAGCAGCGTAGCGGGGGGAATTAATTCACCCCTCCACTTT

size: NA
D: TRBD2
V: TRBV27
J: TRBJ2-7
CDR3: CASRLAGDLFGSYEQYF
DNA: TGTGCCAGCAGACTAGCGGGGGACCTTTTCGGGTCTTACGAGCAGTACTTC

size: NA
D: TRBD2
V: TRBV2
J: TRBJ2-3
CDR3: CASRTSGHTDTQYF
DNA: TGTGCCAGCAGGACTAGCGGACACACAGATACGCAGTATTTT

size: once
D: NA
V: TRBV19
J: TRBJ2-2
CDR3: CASSSEAGELFF
DNA: TGTGCCAGTAGTAGTGAGGCCGGGGAGCTGTTTTTT

size: NA
D: NA
V: TRBV19
J: TRBJ1-6
CDR3: CASRSTGSSYNSPLHF
DNA: TGTGCCAGTCGCTCGACCGGGAGCTCCTATAATTCACCCCTCCACTTT

size: NA
D: TRBD2
V: TRBV11-2
J: TRBJ2-5
CDR3: CASSPSGAQETQYF
DNA: TGTGCCAGCAGCCCTAGCGGGGCTCAAGAGACCCAGTACTTC

size: NA
D: NA
V: TRBV24-1
J: TRBJ1-5
CDR3: CATSRGDNQPQHF
DNA: TGTGCCACCAGCCGGGGGGACAATCAGCCCCAGCATTTT

size: NA
D: NA
V: TRBV10-1
J: TRBJ1-5
CDR3: CASSDSSSSNQPQHF
DNA: TGCGCCAGCAGTGACTCCTCCAGTAGCAATCAGCCCCAGCATTTT

size: NA
D: TRBD1
V: TRBV6-6
J: TRBJ1-1
CDR3: CASSLESTGLSEAFF
DNA: TGTGCCAGCAGTTTAGAATCGACAGGGCTGTCTGAAGCTTTCTTT

size: NA
D: TRBD1
V: TRBV10-3
J: TRBJ2-1
CDR3: CAISRDSDGEQFF
DNA: TGTGCCATCAGTCGGGACAGCGATGGTGAGCAGTTCTTC

size: NA
D: NA
V: TRBV9
J: TRBJ2-3
CDR3: CASSVGSQTDTQYF
DNA: TGTGCCAGCAGCGTAGGATCCCAGACAGATACGCAGTATTTT

size: NA
D: NA
V: TRBV6-5
J: TRBJ1-5
CDR3: CASNQGYQPQHF
DNA: TGTGCCAGCAACCAGGGGTACCAGCCCCAGCATTTT

size: NA
D: NA
V: TRBV14
J: TRBJ2-7
CDR3: CASSQDGVRVYEQYF
DNA: TGTGCCAGCAGCCAAGATGGGGTGAGGGTGTACGAGCAGTACTTC

size: few
D: NA
V: TRBV12-3/TRBV12-4
J: TRBJ1-6
CDR3: CASSFTGSPLHF
DNA: TGTGCCAGCAGTTTCACCGGTTCACCCCTCCACTTT

size: few
D: NA
V: TRBV28
J: TRBJ1-6
CDR3: CASTDNSPLHF
DNA: TGTGCCAGCACTGATAATTCACCCCTCCACTTT

size: NA
D: TRBD1
V: TRBV5-1
J: TRBJ1-1
CDR3: CASSAVQGEELAFF
DNA: TGCGCCAGCAGCGCTGTACAGGGGGAAGAATTGGCTTTCTTT

size: NA
D: NA
V: TRBV19
J: TRBJ1-2
CDR3: CASSQPDRIRGYTF
DNA: TGTGCCAGTAGCCAACCCGACAGGATTCGAGGCTACACCTTC

size: NA
D: NA
V: TRBV19
J: TRBJ1-4
CDR3: CASSMRGGTNEKLFF
DNA: TGTGCCAGTAGTATGAGGGGAGGAACTAATGAAAAACTGTTTTTT

size: NA
D: TRBD1
V: TRBV2
J: TRBJ1-1
CDR3: CASNWDRGTEAFF
DNA: TGTGCCAGCAATTGGGACAGGGGTACTGAAGCTTTCTTT

size: many
D: NA
V: TRBV6-5
J: TRBJ2-7
CDR3: CASSWTPDYEQYF
DNA: TGTGCCAGCAGTTGGACACCGGACTACGAGCAGTACTTC

size: once
D: NA
V: TRBV5-1
J: TRBJ2-5
CDR3: CASSSPPGYLYF
DNA: TGCGCCAGCAGTTCCCCACCGGGATATCTGTACTTC

size: NA
D: NA
V: TRBV12-3/TRBV12-4
J: TRBJ2-3
CDR3: CASGGGGDTQYF
DNA: TGTGCCAGCGGGGGGGGCGGAGATACGCAGTATTTT

size: NA
D: TRBD1
V: TRBV6-5
J: TRBJ1-2
CDR3: CASTRGENYGYTF
DNA: TGTGCCAGCACCAGGGGGGAGAACTATGGCTACACCTTC

size: NA
D: TRBD1
V: TRBV7-2
J: TRBJ1-2
CDR3: CASSRDRLNYGYTF
DNA: TGTGCCAGCAGCCGGGACAGGCTTAACTATGGCTACACCTTC

size: once
D: NA
V: TRBV6-5
J: TRBJ1-6
CDR3: CASSYYRDSPLHF
DNA: TGTGCCAGCAGTTATTACAGGGATTCACCCCTCCACTTT

size: NA
D: TRBD1
V: TRBV30
J: TRBJ1-2
CDR3: CAWRYGTGLDGYTF
DNA: TGTGCCTGGAGGTATGGGACAGGGCTCGATGGCTACACCTTC

size: NA
D: TRBD1
V: TRBV10-1
J: TRBJ1-2
CDR3: CASSEPEDRASYGYTF
DNA: TGCGCCAGCAGTGAGCCAGAGGACAGGGCATCCTATGGCTACACCTTC

size: NA
D: NA
V: TRBV18
J: TRBJ2-3
CDR3: CASSERPPLGPDTQYF
DNA: TGTGCCAGCTCAGAAAGACCGCCACTTGGGCCAGATACGCAGTATTTT

size: NA
D: NA
V: TRBV5-8
J: TRBJ1-2
CDR3: CASSPGTGRGYTF
DNA: TGTGCCAGCAGCCCTGGCACAGGAAGGGGCTACACCTTC

size: NA
D: NA
V: TRBV10-3
J: TRBJ1-4
CDR3: CAISKGQSTNEKLFF
DNA: TGTGCCATCAGTAAAGGACAGTCAACTAATGAAAAACTGTTTTTT

size: NA
D: NA
V: TRBV2
J: TRBJ1-6
CDR3: CASSGGFEPLHF
DNA: TGTGCCAGCAGCGGGGGGTTTGAACCCCTCCACTTT

size: NA
D: TRBD2
V: TRBV5-4
J: TRBJ2-5
CDR3: CASSRGGLAGETQYF
DNA: TGTGCCAGCAGCCGTGGTGGGCTAGCGGGGGAGACCCAGTACTTC

size: NA
D: TRBD1
V: TRBV18
J: TRBJ2-3
CDR3: CASSTQTGGWTDTQYF
DNA: TGTGCCAGCTCAACCCAGACAGGGGGTTGGACAGATACGCAGTATTTT

size: medium-sized
D: NA
V: TRBV12-3/TRBV12-4
J: TRBJ1-1
CDR3: CASSLGRAEAFF
DNA: TGTGCCAGCAGTCTAGGACGGGCTGAAGCTTTCTTT

size: NA
D: NA
V: TRBV6-5
J: TRBJ2-7
CDR3: CASSYRGARYEQYF
DNA: TGTGCCAGCAGTTACCGTGGAGCCCGCTACGAGCAGTACTTC

size: NA
D: NA
V: TRBV15
J: TRBJ1-4
CDR3: CATSIGGAIWTNEKLFF
DNA: TGTGCCACCAGCATCGGAGGGGCGATTTGGACTAATGAAAAACTGTTTTTT

size: NA
D: NA
V: TRBV18
J: TRBJ1-5
CDR3: CASSPELTPGHLSNQPQHF
DNA: TGTGCCAGCTCACCCGAACTAACTCCGGGACACCTTAGCAATCAGCCCCAGCATTTT

size: NA
D: TRBD1
V: TRBV24-1
J: TRBJ1-1
CDR3: CATSLLSTGDTEAFF
DNA: TGTGCCACCAGCCTACTCTCGACAGGGGACACTGAAGCTTTCTTT